The sequence of this T cell receptor beta chain was determined in a study of spatial heterogeneity in lung cancer. Study observations and caveats: Compared with follow-up, resection was when ubiquitous expanded tumor TCRs appeared in blood more.

Every cDNA TCR molecule received its own unique molecular identifier. TCRdb analysed the 5' RACE reads with MiXCR anew, one entry per CDR3 protein. The sample carries 60,000 to 90,000 distinct CDR3 sequences, roughly 13% recorded once. Time point in this sample: sample taken at primary tumor resection. Tumor, nontumor lung or frozen PBMC supplied whole RNA that was sequenced unsorted. Samples came from 72 TRACERx patients with untreated early-stage lung cancer. This CDR3 is 16 amino acids long. The germline V gene encodes CDR1 SQVTM and CDR2 ANQGSEA. Unmatched junction bases numbered 15, after V lost 4 bases and J lost 4 bases. This clonotype was seen repeatedly, ten times or more. The antigen is not known.

The gene calls are TRBV29-1 and TRBJ2-5, with 7 bases identical to TRBD1. The input for sequencing was PBMCs, taken at surgery. This receptor was obtained from a male donor with early-stage non-small cell lung cancer. The CDR3, as DNA: TGCAGCGTTGTAGAGGACCACAGGGGTAAAGGAGAGACCCAGTACTTC. It translates to CSVVEDHRGKGETQYF. The variable domain in full, with the rest retrieved from reference TRBV29-1 and TRBJ2-5, is SAVISQKPSRDICQRGTSLTIQCQVDSQVTMMFWYRQQPGQSLTLIATANQGSEATYESGFVIDKFPISRPNLTFSTLTVSNMSPEDSSIYLCSVVEDHRGKGETQYFGPGTRLLVL.